The clone carrying this T cell receptor beta chain was counted only a few times. The data derive from a study of CD8 T cells in ankylosing spondylitis. A single record per CDR3 protein comes from TCRdb applying MiXCR to the 5' RACE reads. The sample holds about 220,000 distinct CDR3 sequences, approximately 10% seen once. The CDR3 runs to 17 residues. The V gene lost 5 bases and the J gene lost 0 bases, with 14 bases spanning the gap. In germline, CDR1 is SGHTA, CDR2 FQGNSA. The receptor's source is a male donor with ankylosing spondylitis or in good health (not recorded which). Sequenced material: blood, either unsorted or a sorted T cell fraction (not recorded which). The V and J genes are TRBV7-2 and TRBJ2-6; D not certain. The CDR3 DNA reads as TGTGCCAGCAGCCTACGGTCCACGACCTCTGGGGCCAACGTCCTGACTTTC. Translating gives CASSLRSTTSGANVLTF. Complete variable domain (other parts from reference TRBV7-2 and TRBJ2-6): GAGVSQSPSNKVTEKGKDVELRCDPISGHTALYWYRQSLGQGLEFLIYFQGNSAPDKSGLPSDRFSAERTGGSVSTLTIQRTQQEDSAVYLCASSLRSTTSGANVLTFGAGSRLTVL.